This paragraph reports one T cell receptor beta chain. Source study methods: Estimation of nucleated cell counts was performed using reference gene primer amplification. Some clones are missing from TCRdb's copy, which holds only in-frame ones; the method was immunoSEQ multiplex PCR. Clone size and V and J calls were adopted from that table, with D and trimming inferred from the DNA. The data hold about 280,000 clones, with about nine tenths observed a single time. These data belong to a study of blood T cell repertoires in COVID-19. In the study overall: The United States, Italy and Spain provided the acute and convalescent COVID-19 samples. T cells, B-cell-depleted T cells, or PBMCs supplied cDNA or gDNA.

This CDR3 comprises 13 residues. Trimming took 6 bases from V and 4 from J, leaving 13 bases between them. Germline V gene data show CDR1 as MNHNY and CDR2 as SVGAGI (reference sequence). Seattle researchers signed up patients amid active infection and tracked them longitudinally. The source of this sequence is a woman younger than 45 with COVID-19, enrolled during active disease. The sample was peripheral blood. The V call is TRBV6-6, the J call TRBJ2-7; tentatively, D is TRBD1 (6 bases). This CDR3 is CASSLNRVYEQYF. The CDR3 nucleotides read TGTGCCAGCAGCTTAAACAGGGTGTACGAGCAGTACTTC.